What follows are 8 T cell receptor beta chains derived from one specimen sequenced in a study of T cell responses to AZD1222 COVID-19 vaccine. Profiling relied on immunoSEQ multiplex PCR, and the TCRdb table lists in-frame clones only, not all of them. The sample holds about 150,000 clones, approximately 90% seen once. The specimen comprised peripheral blood, sampled on day 0 of AZD1222 vaccination. The receptor set was obtained from an adult in good health.

The V call is TRBV19, the J call TRBJ2-5, with 10 bases identical to TRBD1. V lost 1 base, J lost 5 bases, and 7 bases stayed unmatched. This CDR3 has 16 residues. From germline, CDR1 is LNHDA and CDR2 SQIVND (reference sequence). This CDR3 reads CASSIGSGTGAETQYF. The CDR3 nucleotides are TGTGCCAGTAGTATAGGGTCCGGGACAGGGGCGGAGACCCAGTACTTC.

The chain links TRBV21-1 to TRBJ2-3; the D call TRBD1 from the table was never checked on the DNA. TRBV21-1 is marked as a pseudogene. The CDR3 covers 14 residues. The chain's CDR3 is CASSKADNPGQTYF. The CDR3, as DNA: TGTGCCAGCAGCAAAGCCGATAACCCGGGACAGACGTATTTT.

The sample holds a few counts of this clone. J is TRBJ1-4 and V is TRBV28, with TRBD1 matching over 7 bases. V lost 3 bases, J lost 5 bases, and 3 bases stayed unmatched. Per germline, CDR1 MDHEN and CDR2 SYDVKM. The CDR3 sequence is 14 residues long. The CDR3 protein is CASSFPGGNEKLFF. DNA for the CDR3: TGTGCCAGCAGTTTCCCAGGGGGGAATGAAAAACTGTTTTTT.

The chain has TRBV7-8 and TRBJ1-2, with D possibly being TRBD1 (5 bases). The CDR3 runs 15 residues. CDR1 and CDR2 (germline): SGHVS, FQNEAQ. The V end lost 5 bases, the J end lost 3 bases, and 16 bases lay between the germline ends. The CDR3 DNA is TGTGCCAGCAGCCCCCTAGGCAGGGAGGACTATGGCTACACCTTC. Protein sequence: CASSPLGREDYGYTF.

The V and J genes are TRBV4-1 and TRBJ1-1; D unclear. V was trimmed by 1 base and J by 9 bases, leaving 15 bases between them. There are 14 residues in the CDR3. Germline assignment: CDR1 MGHRA and CDR2 YSYEKL. CDR3 sequence: CASSQGYPGVQAFF. The CDR3 DNA is TGCGCCAGCAGCCAAGGCTACCCTGGGGTTCAAGCTTTCTTT.

V gene TRBV19 combines with J gene TRBJ1-2; 9 nucleotides align to TRBD1. This CDR3 has 16 residues. The V gene's germline CDR1 is LNHDA and CDR2 SQIVND (reference sequence). After removal of 5 bases from V and 5 bases from J, the junction contained 12 bases not matched to a gene. As DNA, the CDR3 is TGTGCCAGTAGTCCCTATATCACACAGGGGGCTTATGGCTACACCTTC. The encoded protein is CASSPYITQGAYGYTF.

The chain recombines TRBV6-5 with TRBJ2-7; weak D call: TRBD1 (5 bases). The CDR3 sequence is 14 residues long. The V gene's germline CDR1 is MNHEY and CDR2 SVGAGI. V was trimmed by 0 bases and J by 2 bases, leaving 8 bases between them. The CDR3: CASSYSRATYEQYF. The CDR3 coding sequence is TGTGCCAGCAGTTACTCCAGGGCTACCTACGAGCAGTACTTC.

J is TRBJ1-1 and V is TRBV6-1; D is ambiguous. Looked up from germline, CDR1 is MNHNS and CDR2 is SASEGT. There are 14 residues in the CDR3. Trimming cost V 1 base and J 11 bases, with 17 bases left between them. The CDR3 here is CASSEGQAVKRAFF. In nucleotides, the CDR3 is TGTGCCAGCAGTGAAGGGCAGGCCGTAAAGAGGGCTTTCTTT.